This T cell receptor (beta chain) comes out of a study of T-cell reconstitution after alpha-beta-depleted transplantation in children. This clonotype has more than one count but fewer than ten. The CDR3 totals 16 residues. Germline values: CDR1 SGDLS, CDR2 YYNGEE. Unmatched junction bases numbered 6, after V lost 3 bases and J lost 4 bases. It was with unique molecular identifiers that the TCRbeta library was prepared. Using its own MiXCR run on the PCR reads, TCRdb lists one record per CDR3 protein. In the table there are about 540,000 distinct CDR3 sequences, about 16% of which are singletons. The sample was PBMCs from the stem cell graft donor, taken from the stem cell graft. This sequence joins TRBV9 and TRBJ2-5; TRBD2 matches at 13 bases. The sequence derives from a human donor who donated a stem cell graft to a child with acute lymphoblastic leukemia. The CDR3 loop is CASSAGTSGKGETQYF. The CDR3 region has the DNA TGTGCCAGCAGCGCCGGGACTAGCGGGAAAGGAGAGACCCAGTACTTC.